This T cell receptor beta chain was recovered during a study of CD8 T cell repertoires and HIV-1 epitope variants. The germline gives CDR1 SGHDT, CDR2 YYEEEE. The CDR3 extends over 14 amino acids. V was pared by 0 bases and J by 2 bases, with 7 bases between. TCRdb keeps only in-frame clones here, not all; method: immunoSEQ multiplex PCR. The repertoire holds about 95,000 clones, with around 75% as singletons. The sequence was collected from a male donor with HIV. The chain joins TRBV5-6 to TRBJ2-3; D call uncertain. Material: uncultured baseline CD8+ T cells from peripheral blood mononuclear cells (PBMCs). CDR3 nucleotide sequence: TGTGCCAGCAGCTTGGATCTTTTCACAGATACGCAGTATTTT. It translates to CASSLDLFTDTQYF.